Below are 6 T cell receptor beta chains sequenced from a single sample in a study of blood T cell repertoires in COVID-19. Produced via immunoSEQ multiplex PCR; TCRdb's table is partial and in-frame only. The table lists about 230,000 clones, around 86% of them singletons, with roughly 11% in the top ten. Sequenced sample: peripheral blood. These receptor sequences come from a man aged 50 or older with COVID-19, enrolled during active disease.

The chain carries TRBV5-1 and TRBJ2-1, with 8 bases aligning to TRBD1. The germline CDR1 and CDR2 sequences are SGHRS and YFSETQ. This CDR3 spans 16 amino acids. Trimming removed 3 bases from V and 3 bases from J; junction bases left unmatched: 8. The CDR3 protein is CASSSDRVEDYNEQFF. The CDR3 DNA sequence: TGCGCCAGCAGCTCGGACAGGGTGGAAGACTACAATGAGCAGTTCTTC.

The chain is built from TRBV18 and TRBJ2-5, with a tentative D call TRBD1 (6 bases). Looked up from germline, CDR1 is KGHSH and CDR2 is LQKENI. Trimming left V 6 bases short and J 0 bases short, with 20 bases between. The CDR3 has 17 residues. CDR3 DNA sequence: TGTGCCAGCTCTCAACCTCCGGGACACAAGTACCAAGAGACCCAGTACTTC. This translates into CASSQPPGHKYQETQYF.

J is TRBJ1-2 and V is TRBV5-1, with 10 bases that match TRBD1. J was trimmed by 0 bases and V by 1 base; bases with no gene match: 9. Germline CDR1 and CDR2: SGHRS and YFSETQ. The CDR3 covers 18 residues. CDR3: CASSLSGTGVQSNYGYTF. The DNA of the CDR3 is TGCGCCAGCAGCTTGTCGGGGACAGGGGTCCAATCTAACTATGGCTACACCTTC. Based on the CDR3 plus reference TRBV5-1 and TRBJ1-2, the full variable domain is KAGVTQTPRYLIKTRGQQVTLSCSPISGHRSVSWYQQTPGQGLQFLFEYFSETQRNKGNFPGRFSGRQFSNSRSEMNVSTLELGDSALYLCASSLSGTGVQSNYGYTFGSGTRLTVV.

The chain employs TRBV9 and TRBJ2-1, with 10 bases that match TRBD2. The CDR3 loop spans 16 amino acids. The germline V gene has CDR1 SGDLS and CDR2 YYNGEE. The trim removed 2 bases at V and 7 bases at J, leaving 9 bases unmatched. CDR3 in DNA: TGTGCCAGCAGCGTCCAGATAGCGGGAGGTGGAAATGAGCAGTTCTTC. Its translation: CASSVQIAGGGNEQFF.

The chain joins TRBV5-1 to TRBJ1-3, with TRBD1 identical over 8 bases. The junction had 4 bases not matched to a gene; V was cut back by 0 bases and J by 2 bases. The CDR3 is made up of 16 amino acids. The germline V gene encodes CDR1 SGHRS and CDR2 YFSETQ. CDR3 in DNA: TGCGCCAGCAGCTTGGAGGCGACAGGGGCTGGAAACACCATATATTTT. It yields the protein CASSLEATGAGNTIYF.

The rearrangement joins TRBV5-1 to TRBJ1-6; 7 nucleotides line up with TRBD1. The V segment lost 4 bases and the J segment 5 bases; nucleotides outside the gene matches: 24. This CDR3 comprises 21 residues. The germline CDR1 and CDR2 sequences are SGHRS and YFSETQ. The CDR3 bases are TGCGCCAGCAGCAAGCATAAAATTCTTGGACAGGCTCAACTGGATAATTCACCCCTCCACTTT. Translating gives CASSKHKILGQAQLDNSPLHF.